Given below is one T cell receptor (beta chain) in context. These data come from a study of CD8 T cells in Susac syndrome. After extraction with the RNeasy kit, 0.5 to 1 ug of the RNA was reverse transcribed using random hexamers. One entry per CDR3 protein results from TCRdb running MiXCR on the immunoSEQ multiplex PCR reads. Seen here are roughly 120,000 distinct CDR3 sequences, roughly 92% observed once, and the top ten hold about 0.089%. Germline loops: CDR1 MNHEY, CDR2 SVGAGI. V lost 2 bases, J lost 3 bases, and 11 bases lay in between. There are 14 residues in the CDR3. The receptor was isolated from a human donor in good health. What was sequenced was CD4+ T cells from PBMCs. This chain joins TRBV6-5 and TRBJ2-7, with D possibly matching TRBD2 (6 bases). CDR3 sequence (DNA): TGTGCCAGCAGTTACGGGGGGTTCGGCTACGAGCAGTACTTC. Translated: CASSYGGFGYEQYF.